Included here is one TCR beta chain sequence, with context. This entry is derived from a study of blood T cell repertoires in COVID-19. Across the whole study: From the United States, Italy and Spain came samples of acute and convalescent COVID-19. In each case, the material was cDNA or gDNA derived from T cells, B-cell-depleted T cells, or PBMCs.

Seattle participants joined during active infection and were tracked over time. The germline V gene encodes CDR1 SEHNR and CDR2 FQNEAQ (reference sequence). The CDR3 covers 13 residues. Trimming cost V 5 bases and J 8 bases; bases outside gene matches: 7. Original processing notes: The assay estimated nucleated cells by amplifying reference gene primers. The method was immunoSEQ multiplex PCR; TCRdb's version includes in-frame clones alone and lacks a portion of them. From that table come the V and J calls and clone size; the DNA was used to work out D and trimming. The sample consists of about 70,000 clones, 65% to 90% of them appearing once.

The gene calls are TRBV7-9 and TRBJ2-3; TRBD1 matches at 7 bases. The receptor was derived from a man younger than 45 with COVID-19, enrolled during active disease. The material sequenced was peripheral blood. Here the CDR3 DNA reads TGTGCCAGCAGCGTGACAGGGATCGGTACGCAGTATTTT. Translation: CASSVTGIGTQYF.